The present TCR beta chain was sequenced within a study of T cell responses to AZD1222 COVID-19 vaccine (TCRdb year 2021). Notes on the research overall: A total of approximately 230 trial participants underwent TCR sequencing, of whom about 200 received two doses of AZD1222 and 26 received two doses of the MenACWY control vaccine. Trial participants were enrolled by age into subgroups of 18-55, 56-69 and 70-plus years, and around 140, 26 and 57 TCR-sequenced participants, respectively, were included in these subgroups.

On this clone: No antigen is known for it. Per-nucleotide qualities are absent, and no much larger clonotype sits a single base away. Other DNA sequences in the same sample also yield this CDR3.

Summary of the overall study and its limitations: The vaccine-associated CD4 TCRs covered the entire spike protein, and the dominant responses fell in regions 160-218 and 743-854. In the small 56-69-year group, the increase in depth fell short of significance, most likely because of low power. Conclusions about previously exposed vaccinees were limited because only a handful of AZD1222 recipients were SARS-CoV-2 seropositive at baseline. Most participants were white British and females outnumbered males, and the authors suggested that clonal diversity may have been underestimated. Epitopes outside the regions mutated in the B.1.351 and B.1.1.7 variants were reportedly recognized by nearly half of the unique spike-specific TCRs. Because no day 14 peak-response samples were available, the repertoires could be characterized only after the peak T cell response. A significant rise in spike-specific TCR breadth and depth was observed after two AZD1222 doses relative to day 0 and relative to MenACWY recipients.

The CDR3 regions of human TCRbeta chains were analyzed by immunosequencing. In the authors' own workflow: Repertoire TCRs were checked for matches against a reference library of SARS-CoV-2-specific TCRs that had been generated using the MIRA antigen-specificity platform. Breadth was defined as the fraction of unique TCRs that were SARS-CoV-2-associated, and depth was defined as the fraction of total T cells that were SARS-CoV-2-associated. Using the MIRA data, each spike-specific TCR was mapped to the spike region that the TCR reacts to and placed in a CD4 or CD8 class. Log10-transformed breadth and depth values were compared by one-way ANOVA with Sidak's multiple comparisons tests. TCRdb retrieved this table from immuneACCESS and kept in-frame rearrangements only. Not all clones are present; in checked studies, unresolved V genes account for under half, and no reason is known for the remainder. For V, J and clone size, that table is used; D and trimming come from the DNA. This sample has roughly 120,000 clones in its table, and about 90% of those were observed once. Around 8% of the sample belongs to the ten largest clones.

This specimen's time point label, interpreted: about 28 days (+/-7) after the second vaccine dose. Because spike-specific TCR depth and breadth did not differ between the two schedules, AZD1222 recipients who got a second dose at roughly 4 weeks were pooled with those who got a second dose at roughly 12 weeks. Vaccinee samples came from UK trials COV001 and COV002, including a single-blind randomized controlled phase 2/3 trial of AZD1222 (ChAdOx1 nCoV-19) in healthy adults. For TCRbeta chain sequencing, PBMC samples were collected from trial participants at day 0 and at day 28 after the second dose. The receptor comes from an adult who received the AZD1222 COVID-19 vaccine. The sample in question was peripheral blood, obtained 28 days after the second AZD1222 dose.

The bases are TGTGCCAGCAGGCCGACAGGGCTAACCTACGAGCAGTACTTC. Its protein product is CASRPTGLTYEQYF. The rearranged chain carries TRBV28 and TRBJ2-7, with 7 middle bases fitting TRBD1. The CDR3 measures 14 amino acids from cysteine to phenylalanine. The retained sequence is limited to the CDR3, 42 bases, with the frame set at the first base. From the germline V gene, CDR1 is MDHEN and CDR2 is SYDVKM. For this chain, trimming is 6 bases at the V end and 2 bases at the J end, and the number of junction bases without a gene match is 7.